A single T cell receptor beta chain is shown here with its context. This specimen comes from a study of blood T cell repertoires in COVID-19. Looking at the study overall: Samples of COVID-19 (acute and convalescent) were obtained from the United States, Italy and Spain. PBMCs, B-cell-depleted T cells, or T cells were the source of the cDNA or gDNA that made up the material.

Per the original data handling: Researchers report that nucleated cell counts were estimated from reference gene primer amplification. Only in-frame clones appear in the TCRdb table, and some are missing; sequencing was by immunoSEQ multiplex PCR. The DNA gave D and trimming, while V, J and clone size come from that table. The top ten clones hold less than 7.5% of a sample with some 110,000 clones, 60% to 85% of them seen once. In germline, CDR1 is PRHDT, CDR2 FYEKMQ (reference sequence). The CDR3 is 14 amino acids. V lost 7 bases to trimming and J lost 6 bases; unmatched junction nucleotides: 7. The sample was peripheral blood. The chain joins TRBV13 to TRBJ2-1; 9 bases map to TRBD1. The origin of this receptor is a man between 65 and 80 years old with acute or convalescent COVID-19. The CDR3 loop reads CASTRDRASNEQFF. DNA for the CDR3: TGTGCCAGCACCCGGGACAGGGCTTCCAATGAGCAGTTCTTC.